A single sample is the source of the 9 T cell receptor beta chains below, sequenced in a study of T cells after yellow fever vaccination. TCRdb itself ran the 5' RACE reads through MiXCR, one entry per CDR3 protein. The sample carries some 350,000 distinct CDR3 sequences, 11% recorded once. This specimen consisted of PBMCs, obtained on the day of the first yellow fever vaccination. Source of these receptors: a man aged 18-30 years who received the YFV17D yellow fever vaccine.

The rearrangement links TRBV10-1 to TRBJ1-6; D is uncertain. Germline V CDR1 and CDR2: WNHNN, SYGVQD (reference sequence). This CDR3 is 13 amino acids long. V lost 6 bases, J lost 8 bases, and 11 bases lay in between. CDR3 sequence reads: CASRSGKYSPLHF. CDR3 bases: TGCGCCAGCAGGTCGGGAAAATATTCACCCCTCCACTTT.

This chain's CDR3 is CASSFQVADTQYF. Here the CDR3 DNA reads TGTGCCAGCAGTTTTCAGGTCGCAGATACGCAGTATTTT. The V call is TRBV6-2 or TRBV6-3, the J call TRBJ2-3; unclear D gene. Germline assignment: CDR1 MNHEY and CDR2 SVGEGT. V lost 4 bases to trimming and J lost 4 bases, with 9 bases between them. CDR3 size: 13 residues.

This clonotype has at least ten counts. This chain links TRBV5-1 with TRBJ2-2, with TRBD2 matching over 7 bases. Germline CDR1 reads SGHRS; CDR2 reads YFSETQ. The V and J ends lost 5 bases and 0 bases, in that order; junction bases with no gene match: 4. The length of the CDR3 is 15 residues. CDR3: CASRSLATNTGELFF. CDR3 bases: TGCGCCAGCAGGTCACTAGCGACGAACACCGGGGAGCTGTTTTTT.

The V gene is TRBV2, the J gene TRBJ1-1; D possibly corresponds to TRBD1 (5 bases). The CDR3 totals 17 residues. The ends were cut back, 6 bases at V and 2 bases at J, with 22 bases in the middle. Germline V gene lookup returns CDR1 SNHLY and CDR2 FYNNEI. The chain's CDR3 is CASSDSLGAATNTEAFF. The CDR3 bases are TGTGCCAGCAGCGACTCCCTCGGGGCAGCTACCAACACTGAAGCTTTCTTT.

The chain carries TRBV7-2 and TRBJ2-7; D not resolved. The CDR3 sequence is 14 residues long. Germline V lookup: CDR1 SGHTA, CDR2 FQGNSA. Trimming cost V 1 base and J 4 bases, with 11 bases left between them. The CDR3 protein is CASSLESQEYEQYF. The DNA for the CDR3 is TGTGCCAGCAGCTTAGAATCGCAGGAGTACGAGCAGTACTTC.

This clonotype was observed a handful of times. The V gene is TRBV9, the J gene TRBJ2-2; TRBD2 agrees at 7 bases. CDR3 length equals 17 residues. Germline CDR1 SGDLS, CDR2 YYNGEE. The V and J ends lost 4 bases and 4 bases, in that order; junction bases with no gene match: 13. The chain's CDR3 is CASSSPGGLAVTGELFF. The CDR3 DNA reads TGTGCCAGCAGCTCCCCTGGTGGGCTAGCGGTCACCGGGGAGCTGTTTTTT.

This clonotype has at least ten counts. The rearrangement uses TRBV12-3 or TRBV12-4 and TRBJ1-2; D is possibly TRBD1 (5 bases). The CDR3 totals 16 residues. Trimming pared 0 bases from V and 2 bases from J, leaving 13 bases between. The CDR3 DNA reads as TGTGCCAGCAGTTTAGCCCGCGGACAAGCAAACTATGGCTACACCTTC. This translates into CASSLARGQANYGYTF.

The rearrangement links TRBV6-5 to TRBJ1-1; D not resolved. This CDR3 is built from 13 residues. V lost 4 bases to trimming and J lost 1 base, with 7 bases between them. The germline gives CDR1 MNHEY, CDR2 SVGAGI. Here the CDR3 reads CASSWRENTEAFF. The DNA of the CDR3 is TGTGCCAGCAGTTGGAGAGAGAACACTGAAGCTTTCTTT.

There are many counts of this clonotype. The rearrangement uses TRBV7-9 and TRBJ1-1; D is perhaps TRBD1 (5 bases). Trimming cost V 5 bases and J 0 bases, with 7 bases left between them. CDR1 is SEHNR and CDR2 is FQNEAQ in the germline V gene (reference sequence). This CDR3 is 13 amino acids long. The CDR3, as DNA: TGTGCCAGCAGCCAGGACATGAACACTGAAGCTTTCTTT. Its protein product is CASSQDMNTEAFF.